This passage covers 7 T cell receptor beta chains from one sample sequenced in a study of spatial heterogeneity in lung cancer. Noted time point: sample taken at primary tumor resection. Unsorted whole RNA from tumor, nontumor lung or frozen PBMC underwent sequencing. TCRdb re-called the 5' RACE reads with MiXCR, one entry per CDR3 protein. The sample includes more than 35,000 distinct CDR3 sequences, 4% to 6% of them seen just once. The sequencing here drew on PBMCs, taken at surgery. All receptors come from a female donor with early-stage non-small cell lung cancer.

This clonotype was recorded many times. V is TRBV5-4 and J is TRBJ2-3, with unresolved D. The V and J ends lost 1 base and 2 bases respectively, with 11 bases between them. Looked up from germline, CDR1 is SGHNT and CDR2 is YYREEE (reference sequence). The CDR3 sequence is 15 residues long. The CDR3 reads CASSLSVLSTDTQYF. The CDR3 DNA sequence: TGTGCCAGCAGCTTGTCGGTACTCTCCACAGATACGCAGTATTTT.

The table lists this clonotype with many counts. This chain connects TRBV12-3 or TRBV12-4 to TRBJ2-1; TRBD2 matches 7 bases. Losses at the gene ends were 3 bases for V and 4 bases for J; bases not matched to a gene: 6. This CDR3 is 15 amino acids long. CDR3 amino acids: CASSLFAGAYNEQFF. DNA of the CDR3: TGTGCCAGCAGTTTGTTTGCGGGAGCATACAATGAGCAGTTCTTC.

The CDR3: CASSPGTSPNYGYTF. The DNA of the CDR3 is TGTGCCAGCAGCCCCGGGACATCCCCTAACTATGGCTACACCTTC. This chain joins TRBV3-1 and TRBJ1-2; TRBD1 is a possible D gene (6 bases). Germline assignment: CDR1 LGHDT and CDR2 YNNKEL (reference sequence). The CDR3 contains 15 residues. Trimming shortened V by 4 bases and J by 0 bases, and 12 bases separated the two germline ends.

This clonotype was found many times. This chain uses TRBV2 with TRBJ2-2; D may be TRBD1 (5 bases). Germline values: CDR1 SNHLY, CDR2 FYNNEI. The CDR3 runs to 15 residues. V was cut by 2 bases and J by 4 bases, with 11 bases left in between. The CDR3 here is CASSELGQGTGELFF. As DNA, the CDR3 is TGTGCCAGCAGTGAATTAGGGCAGGGCACCGGGGAGCTGTTTTTT.

Notes on this clonotype: A much larger clone is a single base away; this may be a read error. V usage is TRBV10-3 and J usage is TRBJ2-1; the D gene is possibly TRBD1 (6 bases). The CDR3 is 14 residues long. Germline lookup yields CDR1 ENHRY and CDR2 SYGVKD. CDR3: CAITWDNSYNEQSF. The CDR3 DNA reads TGTGCCATCACCTGGGACAACTCCTACAATGAGCAGTCCTTC.

This clonotype was detected ten times or more. The chain employs TRBV27 and TRBJ1-4; D uncertain. Trimming cost V 2 bases and J 7 bases, with 11 bases left between them. The CDR3 totals 14 residues. Germline CDR1 MNHEY, CDR2 SMNVEV (reference sequence). CDR3 sequence: CASSLGGYGEKLFF. In DNA form, the CDR3 reads TGTGCCAGCAGTTTAGGTGGCTATGGTGAAAAACTGTTTTTT. The complete variable domain, with remaining parts taken from reference TRBV27 and TRBJ1-4, reads EAQVTQNPRYLITVTGKKLTVTCSQNMNHEYMSWYRQDPGLGLRQIYYSMNVEVTDKGDVPEGYKVSRKEKRNFPLILESPSPNQTSLYFCASSLGGYGEKLFFGSGTQLSVL.

The sample holds many counts of this clonotype. The rearrangement links TRBV27 to TRBJ2-7; D is unresolved. V gave up 1 base and J gave up 6 bases, with 16 bases separating them. The CDR3 totals 15 residues. CDR1 and CDR2 from the germline V gene are MNHEY and SMNVEV (reference sequence). CDR3 DNA: TGTGCCAGCAGTTTATTTGGGCAGGACGTGACCGAGCAGTACTTC. Protein product: CASSLFGQDVTEQYF.